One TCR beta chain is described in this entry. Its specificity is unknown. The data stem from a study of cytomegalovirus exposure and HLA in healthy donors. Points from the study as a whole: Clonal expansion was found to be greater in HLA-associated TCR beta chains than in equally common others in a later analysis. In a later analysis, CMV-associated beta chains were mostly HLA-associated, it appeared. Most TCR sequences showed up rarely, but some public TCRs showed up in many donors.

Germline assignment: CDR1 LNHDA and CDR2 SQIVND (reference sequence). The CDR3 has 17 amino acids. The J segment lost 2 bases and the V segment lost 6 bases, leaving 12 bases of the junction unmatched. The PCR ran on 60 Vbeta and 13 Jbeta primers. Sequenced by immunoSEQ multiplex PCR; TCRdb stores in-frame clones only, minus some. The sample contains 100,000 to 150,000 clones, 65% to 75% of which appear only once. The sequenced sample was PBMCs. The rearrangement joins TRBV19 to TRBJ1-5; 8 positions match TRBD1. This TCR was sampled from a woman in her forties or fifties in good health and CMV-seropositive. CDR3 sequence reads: CASRAWTGFGGNQPQHF. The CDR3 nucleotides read TGTGCCAGTAGGGCTTGGACAGGGTTTGGAGGCAATCAGCCCCAGCATTTT.